The 15 T cell receptor beta chains presented below share a single source sample, sequenced in a study of T cells in Graves' hyperthyroidism and ophthalmopathy. Amplification targeted TCR beta CDR3 regions from RNA transcripts. In the first-round RT-PCR of the TCR CDR3, the HTBI primer set was used. In TCRdb, the multiplex PCR reads were re-called with MiXCR into one record per CDR3 protein. The table has under 350,000 distinct CDR3 sequences, more than 15% seen once; the top ten hold around 57%. The source material was blood. These receptors all stem from a woman aged 55-70 years with Graves' ophthalmopathy.

This clonotype was detected only a few times. V usage is TRBV5-6 and J usage is TRBJ1-1; possible D gene TRBD1, 5 bases. Germline CDR1 reads SGHDT; CDR2 reads YYEEEE. V was cut by 4 bases and J by 0 bases, with 13 bases left in between. The CDR3 is 15 amino acids. The CDR3 reads CASSQSMGLNTEAFF. DNA for the CDR3: TGTGCCAGCAGCCAGTCCATGGGGCTGAACACTGAAGCTTTCTTT.

This clonotype occurred many times. This chain links TRBV7-2 with TRBJ1-2, with 12 bases aligning to TRBD1. CDR3 length: 14 amino acids. V dropped 5 bases and J dropped 7; count of bases not matched to a gene: 5. CDR1 and CDR2 from the germline V gene are SGHTA and FQGNSA. This CDR3 is CASSTGTGGSGYTF. CDR3 DNA: TGTGCCAGCAGCACCGGGACAGGGGGCTCTGGCTACACCTTC. Supplemented by reference TRBV7-2 and TRBJ1-2, the full variable domain reads GAGVSQSPSNKVTEKGKDVELRCDPISGHTALYWYRQSLGQGLEFLIYFQGNSAPDKSGLPSDRFSAERTGGSVSTLTIQRTQQEDSAVYLCASSTGTGGSGYTFGSGTRLTVV.

Only a few counts were recorded for this clonotype. CDR3 amino acids: CASSLGPLAGGVETQYF. The CDR3 nucleotides read TGTGCCAGCAGCTTAGGTCCCCTAGCGGGAGGTGTGGAGACCCAGTACTTC. The chain uses TRBV11-2 and TRBJ2-5; TRBD2 aligns across 11 bases. After removal of 1 base from V and 5 bases from J, the junction contained 9 bases not matched to a gene. The CDR3 length is 17 residues. Germline CDR1 is SGHAT and CDR2 is FQNNGV.

This chain connects TRBV10-1 to TRBJ2-3; 10 bases line up with TRBD2. This CDR3 spans 15 amino acids. The germline gives CDR1 WNHNN, CDR2 SYGVQD (reference sequence). Unmatched junction bases numbered 8, after V lost 5 bases and J lost 6 bases. CDR3 sequence reads: CASSTPSGGDDTQYF. Here the CDR3 DNA reads TGCGCCAGCAGTACCCCTAGCGGGGGCGACGATACGCAGTATTTT.

The V and J genes are TRBV10-3 and TRBJ2-3; perhaps TRBD2 as D (7 bases). Germline-derived CDR1 and CDR2 are ENHRY and SYGVKD. CDR3 size: 14 residues. V dropped 6 bases and J dropped 2 bases, with 12 bases sitting between them. As DNA, the CDR3 is TGTGCCATCAGGAGGGAGGGGGACACAGATACGCAGTATTTT. Amino acid sequence: CAIRREGDTDTQYF.

This clonotype was counted only a few times. This chain links TRBV20-1 with TRBJ1-2, with D maybe TRBD1 (5 bases). CDR1 is DFQATT and CDR2 is SNEGSKA in the germline V gene (reference sequence). Trimming pared 3 bases from V and 8 bases from J, leaving 19 bases between. This CDR3 contains 14 residues. CDR3 in amino acids: CSASRTGLLGGYTF. The DNA of the CDR3 is TGCAGTGCTAGTCGCACAGGCCTCTTGGGGGGCTACACCTTC.

This clonotype was seen repeatedly, ten times or more. V gene TRBV20-1 combines with J gene TRBJ2-3, with a tentative D call TRBD1 (6 bases). The CDR3 runs to 16 residues. Germline V gene sequence: CDR1 DFQATT, CDR2 SNEGSKA (reference sequence). Deletions cut 1 base from V and 0 bases from J, with 14 bases between. Written as DNA, the CDR3 is TGCAGTGCTAGAGGAGGACAGCGACGTAGCACAGATACGCAGTATTTT. Translating gives CSARGGQRRSTDTQYF.

There are many counts of this clonotype. J is TRBJ2-5 and V is TRBV20-1; 12 bases match TRBD1. The CDR3 consists of 15 residues. J gave up 5 bases and V 2 bases, and 6 bases lay outside the gene matches. CDR1 DFQATT and CDR2 SNEGSKA come from the germline V gene (reference sequence). The CDR3 is CSARPGQGAGETQYF. The CDR3, as DNA: TGCAGTGCTAGACCGGGACAGGGGGCGGGGGAGACCCAGTACTTC.

V is TRBV6-2 or TRBV6-3 and J is TRBJ2-7; tentatively, D is TRBD1 (6 bases). The CDR3 has 15 residues. Trimming pared 6 bases from V and 6 bases from J, leaving 21 bases between. Germline V gene data show CDR1 as MNHEY and CDR2 as SVGEGT. The CDR3 here is CASSLLQGFKGEQYF. Written as DNA, the CDR3 is TGTGCCAGCAGCCTCCTACAGGGTTTTAAAGGCGAGCAGTACTTC.

This clonotype was seen repeatedly, ten times or more. The gene calls are TRBV11-3 and TRBJ2-5, with 7 nucleotides matching TRBD1. CDR3 length equals 13 residues. Germline V gene lookup returns CDR1 SGHNT and CDR2 YENEEA. V dropped 5 bases and J dropped 5; count of bases not matched to a gene: 5. CDR3 protein: CASSRQGVETQYF. The CDR3 nucleotides read TGTGCCAGCAGCCGACAGGGAGTGGAGACCCAGTACTTC.

This clonotype was observed at least ten times. CDR3 sequence (DNA): TGTGCCAGCAGCCACAGGGAGATTCTCTATGGCTACACCTTC. Its protein is CASSHREILYGYTF. The chain couples TRBV12-3 or TRBV12-4 to TRBJ1-2, with D perhaps TRBD1 (6 bases). The CDR3 sequence is 14 residues long. Deletions cut 6 bases from V and 4 bases from J, with 15 bases between.

The chain joins TRBV4-3 to TRBJ1-6; maybe TRBD1 (6 bases). With 0 bases removed from V and 0 bases from J, the gap between germline ends came to 12 bases. The germline V gene encodes CDR1 LGHNA and CDR2 YSLEER. The CDR3 is made up of 18 amino acids. In nucleotides, the CDR3 is TGCGCCAGCAGCCAAGATAGCGGGGGCAGCTCCTATAATTCACCCCTCCACTTT. It encodes CASSQDSGGSSYNSPLHF.

This clonotype was seen repeatedly, ten times or more. The chain employs TRBV12-3 or TRBV12-4 and TRBJ1-1; tentatively, D is TRBD1 (6 bases). This CDR3 has 13 amino acids. V was trimmed by 5 bases and J by 6 bases, leaving 13 bases between them. The CDR3 DNA follows: TGTGCCAGCAGTCCGCTTCCAGGGGCTGAAGCTTTCTTT. This translates into CASSPLPGAEAFF.

The chain is built from TRBV20-1 and TRBJ1-2; TRBD1 matches at 7 bases. The CDR3 covers 13 residues. With V trimmed by 3 bases and J by 2 bases, 3 bases remained unmatched. Germline CDR1 reads DFQATT; CDR2 reads SNEGSKA (reference sequence). CDR3: CSASQTGNYGYTF. DNA for the CDR3: TGCAGTGCTAGTCAGACAGGGAACTATGGCTACACCTTC.

This clonotype turned up a few times. V gene TRBV19 combines with J gene TRBJ2-3, with 10 nucleotides matching TRBD2. Trimming cost V 4 bases and J 9 bases; bases outside gene matches: 10. CDR3 length equals 15 residues. Per the germline V gene, CDR1 is LNHDA and CDR2 is SQIVND (reference sequence). CDR3: CASSKGTSAPITQYF. In nucleotides, the CDR3 is TGTGCCAGTAGTAAAGGGACTAGCGCTCCTATAACGCAGTATTTT. Full variable domain (remainder filled in from reference TRBV19 and TRBJ2-3): DGGITQSPKYLFRKEGQNVTLSCEQNLNHDAMYWYRQDPGQGLRLIYYSQIVNDFQKGDIAEGYSVSREKKESFPLTVTSAQKNPTAFYLCASSKGTSAPITQYFGPGTRLTVL.